This T cell receptor beta chain came from a study of T cell responses to AZD1222 COVID-19 vaccine. A note on this clone: Its specificity is not known.

Per germline, CDR1 MNHEY and CDR2 SVGAGI. The V gene lost 5 bases and the J gene lost 4 bases, with 14 bases spanning the gap. The CDR3 runs to 14 residues. Regarding the study as a whole: Baseline serostatus was positive in only six AZD1222 recipients. Close to half of spike-specific TCRs reportedly recognize unmutated variant regions. Regions 160-218 and 743-854 held dominance among vaccine-associated CD4 TCRs, which spanned spike.

Only in-frame clones appear in the TCRdb table, and some are missing; sequencing was by immunoSEQ multiplex PCR. The sample has about 100,000 clones, 70% to 90% seen once. This TCR was sampled from an adult who received the AZD1222 COVID-19 vaccine. The input for sequencing was peripheral blood, taken 28 days after the second AZD1222 dose. This chain connects TRBV6-5 to TRBJ1-2; weak D call: TRBD1 (5 bases). The CDR3 nucleotides read TGTGCCAGCAGTCCCAGGGCGGACGCCTATGGCTACACCTTC. This translates into CASSPRADAYGYTF.